This entry concerns a single T cell receptor beta chain. CDR3 length: 12 residues. Germline V gene lookup returns CDR1 MNHEY and CDR2 SVGAGI. The data were obtained in a study of control samples from healthy donors and cancer patients. The data were produced by immunoSEQ multiplex PCR, yet TCRdb's version contains in-frame clones alone and is incomplete. This table has about 120,000 clones, roughly 92% appearing once. The TCR originated in a woman aged 18-29 years in good health. Sequenced material: blood. V usage is TRBV6-5 and J usage is TRBJ2-5; the match to TRBD2 covers 12 bases. The CDR3 DNA reads TGTGTTACTAGCGGGGGGCAAGAGACCCAGTACTTC. Protein product: CVTSGGQETQYF.